Given below is one TCR beta chain in context. Its antigen is unidentified. Use of 60 Vbeta and 13 Jbeta primers characterized the PCR. The repertoire was sequenced with immunoSEQ multiplex PCR; TCRdb's copy has only in-frame clones and lacks some. The table records about 86,000 clones, about two thirds of them present only once. This CDR3 has 14 residues. After removal of 3 bases from V and 3 bases from J, the junction contained 5 bases not matched to a gene. Germline CDR1 reads LNHDA; CDR2 reads SQIVND (reference sequence). The data originate from a study of cytomegalovirus exposure and HLA in healthy donors. Study background: The study placed over 65% of its 398 genotyped donors in the Caucasian-associated ancestry cluster.

The study, taken as a whole, reports: One variant, a missense change in DCLRE1C, was linked in a later analysis to TCR beta V- and J-gene trimming. Altogether, 160 or so TCR beta chains were recorded as cytomegalovirus-associated. The Asian-associated ancestry cluster reportedly had fewer N-insertions than the approximately 630-donor mean in a later analysis.

The gene calls are TRBV19 and TRBJ2-7; 7 bases are a match to TRBD1. Sequencing input: PBMCs. The TCR was taken from a man aged 60 to 69 in good health and CMV-seronegative. CDR3 loop: CASSIGTANYEQYF. The CDR3 nucleotides read TGTGCCAGTAGTATCGGGACAGCAAACTACGAGCAGTACTTC.